The 21 T cell receptor beta chains below all came from one sample that was sequenced in a study of blood T cell repertoires in COVID-19. Clones were sequenced by immunoSEQ multiplex PCR, and TCRdb holds only the in-frame ones, with some missing. The repertoire holds around 320,000 clones, with more than 85% as singletons. Sequencing was done on a sample of PBMCs or T cells enriched from blood (not recorded which). The receptors stem from a woman aged 25-40 years who had been exposed to COVID-19.

V gene TRBV29-1 combines with J gene TRBJ2-7; 8 nucleotides align to TRBD1. The CDR3 is 12 residues long. The V and J ends lost 7 bases and 2 bases, in that order; junction bases with no gene match: 4. Germline V CDR1 and CDR2: SQVTM, ANQGSEA. CDR3 region: CSGGTGTYEQYF. CDR3 DNA sequence: TGCAGCGGGGGGACAGGCACCTACGAGCAGTACTTC.

CDR3 sequence reads: CASSQEDRVSGYTF. CDR3 in DNA: TGCGCCAGCAGCCAAGAAGACAGGGTCAGTGGCTACACCTTC. The J gene is TRBJ1-2, the V gene TRBV4-3; 7 nucleotides match TRBD1. The CDR3 runs 14 residues. Looked up from germline, CDR1 is LGHNA and CDR2 is YSLEER. The junction had 5 bases not matched to a gene; V was cut back by 0 bases and J by 7 bases.

The V and J genes are TRBV10-3 and TRBJ1-5; no clear D. Germline V lookup: CDR1 ENHRY, CDR2 SYGVKD. The CDR3 contains 11 residues. V lost 9 bases to trimming and J lost 6 bases, with 9 bases between them. The CDR3 spells CAIRLGQPQHF. The CDR3 DNA is TGTGCCATAAGACTCGGTCAGCCCCAGCATTTT.

The chain links TRBV3-1 (or the pseudogene TRBV3-2) to TRBJ1-1; possible D gene TRBD1, 5 bases. Germline CDR1 reads LGHDT; CDR2 reads YNNKEL (reference sequence). V was pared by 3 bases and J by 1 base, with 6 bases between. The CDR3 has 13 residues. CDR3 region: CASSQGGNTEAFF. Here the CDR3 DNA reads TGTGCCAGCAGCCAGGGGGGGAACACTGAAGCTTTCTTT.

The chain carries TRBV5-1 and TRBJ2-2; D is uncertain. CDR3 length: 13 amino acids. V was clipped by 3 bases and J by 2 bases, with 5 bases between them. CDR1 and CDR2 (germline): SGHRS, YFSETQ. The CDR3, as DNA: TGCGCCAGCAGCTCCCTAAACACCGGGGAGCTGTTTTTT. Protein product: CASSSLNTGELFF.

This chain connects TRBV7-8 to TRBJ1-1; D is ambiguous. Germline lookup yields CDR1 SGHVS and CDR2 FQNEAQ. This CDR3 has 12 residues. V lost 1 base and J 3 bases, leaving 3 bases between the germline ends. The CDR3 spells CASSLVDTEAFF. The CDR3 DNA follows: TGTGCCAGCAGCTTAGTAGACACTGAAGCTTTCTTT. The full variable domain, in which reference TRBV7-8 and TRBJ1-1 provide the parts outside the CDR3, is GAGVSQSPRYKVAKRGQDVALRCDPISGHVSLFWYQQALGQGPEFLTYFQNEAQLDKSGLPSDRFFAERPEGSVSTLKIQRTQQEDSAVYLCASSLVDTEAFFGQGTRLTVV.

V and J are TRBV5-3 and TRBJ1-1; D perhaps matches TRBD1 (5 bases). TRBV5-3 qualifies as an ORF whose function is uncertain. This CDR3 is 11 amino acids long. Trimming pared 5 bases from V and 7 bases from J, leaving 9 bases between. In nucleotides, the CDR3 is TGTGCCAGAAGGGCAGGACATGAAGCTTTCTTT. Its translation is CARRAGHEAFF.

The chain joins TRBV10-3 to TRBJ1-2, with 9 bases identical to TRBD1. This CDR3 comprises 20 residues. Germline loops: CDR1 ENHRY, CDR2 SYGVKD. With V trimmed by 6 bases and J by 1 base, 21 bases remained unmatched. The CDR3 protein is CAIRKGVFQDRGNDNYGYTF. In DNA form, the CDR3 reads TGTGCCATCAGAAAGGGGGTTTTTCAGGACAGGGGTAATGATAACTATGGCTACACCTTC.

V gene TRBV4-1 combines with J gene TRBJ1-1; 7 bases map to TRBD1. Per germline, CDR1 MGHRA and CDR2 YSYEKL. CDR3 length equals 14 residues. Unmatched junction bases numbered 4, after V lost 2 bases and J lost 4 bases. CDR3 residues: CASSQKTGSTEAFF. CDR3 nucleotide sequence: TGCGCCAGCAGCCAAAAGACAGGGAGCACTGAAGCTTTCTTT.

J is TRBJ1-5 and V is TRBV27; D gene ambiguous. The CDR3 covers 14 residues. The V gene lost 8 bases and the J gene lost 3 bases, with 14 bases spanning the gap. Germline V CDR1 and CDR2: MNHEY, SMNVEV (reference sequence). CDR3 DNA sequence: TGTGCCAGCGTCCGCGGGAGTCTCAATCAGCCCCAGCATTTT. It is translated as CASVRGSLNQPQHF.

This clone appeared a single time. This rearrangement joins TRBV7-9 to TRBJ2-3; 8 bases align to TRBD2. In germline, CDR1 is SEHNR, CDR2 FQNEAQ (reference sequence). The CDR3 runs to 16 residues. Trimming cost V 7 bases and J 0 bases; bases outside gene matches: 9. For the CDR3, the DNA is TGTGCCAGCACCCAGGGAAGCGGGGGAAGCACAGATACGCAGTATTTT. As protein: CASTQGSGGSTDTQYF.

The chain has TRBV10-3 and TRBJ1-3; maybe TRBD1 (6 bases). Trimming cost V 6 bases and J 0 bases, with 12 bases left between them. This CDR3 comprises 15 residues. CDR1 is ENHRY and CDR2 is SYGVKD in the germline V gene. The CDR3 sequence: CAIRSGASSGNTIYF. The DNA of the CDR3 is TGTGCCATCAGGTCAGGGGCTAGCTCTGGAAACACCATATATTTT.

V and J are TRBV19 and TRBJ1-5, with 7 bases that match TRBD1. The CDR3 contains 14 residues. With V trimmed by 5 bases and J by 6 bases, 7 bases remained unmatched. Germline-derived CDR1 and CDR2 are LNHDA and SQIVND (reference sequence). CDR3 residues: CASSSRQGFQPQHF. CDR3 nucleotides: TGTGCCAGTAGTTCAAGACAGGGTTTTCAGCCCCAGCATTTT. Looking up the rest from reference TRBV19 and TRBJ1-5 gives the full variable domain: DGGITQSPKYLFRKEGQNVTLSCEQNLNHDAMYWYRQDPGQGLRLIYYSQIVNDFQKGDIAEGYSVSREKKESFPLTVTSAQKNPTAFYLCASSSRQGFQPQHFGDGTRLSIL.

The gene calls are TRBV9 and TRBJ1-1, with TRBD1 as a possible D gene (6 bases). Germline lookup yields CDR1 SGDLS and CDR2 YYNGEE. The CDR3 has 17 residues. V was trimmed by 0 bases and J by 1 base, leaving 16 bases between them. The CDR3 nucleotides are TGTGCCAGCAGCGTAGATACAGGGCCTGCCACGAACACTGAAGCTTTCTTT. Translation: CASSVDTGPATNTEAFF. The variable domain in full, with the rest retrieved from reference TRBV9 and TRBJ1-1, is DSGVTQTPKHLITATGQRVTLRCSPRSGDLSVYWYQQSLDQGLQFLIQYYNGEERAKGNILERFSAQQFPDLHSELNLSSLELGDSALYFCASSVDTGPATNTEAFFGQGTRLTVV.

The genes are TRBV7-9 and TRBJ2-6, with TRBD1 identical over 8 bases. V dropped 2 bases and J dropped 3; count of bases not matched to a gene: 6. The CDR3 has 17 amino acids. The germline CDR1 and CDR2 sequences are SEHNR and FQNEAQ (reference sequence). The DNA for the CDR3 is TGTGCCAGCAGCTTAAGGGGACAGGCTGGTGGGGCCAACGTCCTGACTTTC. Translated, it gives CASSLRGQAGGANVLTF.

This clone occurred once. This sequence joins TRBV19 and TRBJ1-4; a possible D gene is TRBD1 (6 bases). CDR3 size: 15 residues. CDR1 LNHDA and CDR2 SQIVND come from the germline V gene (reference sequence). The germline V and J ends were trimmed by 4 bases and 4 bases, with 13 bases remaining between them. The CDR3 DNA follows: TGTGCCAGTAGTACCCGGACAGCCTATAATGAAAAACTGTTTTTT. This gives the protein CASSTRTAYNEKLFF.

V gene TRBV2 combines with J gene TRBJ1-2; D gene unclear. The ends were cut back, 3 bases at V and 7 bases at J, with 18 bases in the middle. This CDR3 has 15 residues. The germline CDR1 and CDR2 sequences are SNHLY and FYNNEI. The CDR3 here is CASSEEGIAEGGYTF. The CDR3 nucleotides read TGTGCCAGCAGTGAGGAGGGAATAGCGGAGGGTGGCTACACCTTC.

J is TRBJ1-1 and V is TRBV4-3, with 7 bases lining up with TRBD1. Trimming at V came to 3 bases and at J to 5 bases, leaving 12 bases not matched to a gene. The CDR3 contains 16 residues. The germline gives CDR1 LGHNA, CDR2 YSLEER. CDR3 residues: CASSHRQGQGPTEAFF. The CDR3 coding sequence is TGCGCCAGCAGCCATCGACAGGGTCAGGGACCAACTGAAGCTTTCTTT.

The rearrangement joins TRBV7-2 to TRBJ1-4, with 9 bases aligning to TRBD1. CDR1 SGHTA and CDR2 FQGNSA come from the germline V gene. V lost 7 bases to trimming and J lost 5 bases; unmatched junction nucleotides: 5. The CDR3 runs 14 residues. The CDR3 coding sequence is TGTGCCAGCACCAGGGACAGGGCCAATGAAAAACTGTTTTTT. Its protein product is CASTRDRANEKLFF.

V usage is TRBV7-3 and J usage is TRBJ1-2, with 9 bases fitting TRBD1. CDR1 is SGHTA and CDR2 is FQGTGA in the germline V gene. The CDR3 contains 15 residues. The V gene end was trimmed by 1 base and the J gene end by 1 base; junction bases not matched to a gene: 1. The CDR3 nucleotides are TGTGCCAGCAGCTTAAGGGGACAGGGTAACTATGGCTACACCTTC. Its translation: CASSLRGQGNYGYTF.

The chain is built from TRBV10-1 and TRBJ2-3, with 7 positions matching TRBD2. Germline V gives CDR1 WNHNN, CDR2 SYGVQD (reference sequence). With V trimmed by 0 bases and J by 2 bases, 8 bases remained unmatched. The CDR3 sequence is 17 residues long. The DNA for the CDR3 is TGCGCCAGCAGTGAGTCAAGGGGACTACATGTCACAGATACGCAGTATTTT. This encodes CASSESRGLHVTDTQYF.